This T cell receptor beta chain was recovered during a study of blood T cell repertoires in COVID-19 (dated by TCRdb to the early 2020s). Background for the entire study: Samples from collaborators originated in the United States, Italy and Spain and spanned both the acute and convalescent phases of COVID-19. The prospective study material was composed of cDNA or gDNA derived from T cells, B-cell-depleted T cells, or PBMCs. Deeply sampled blood TCRbeta repertoires from subjects exposed to, actively infected with, or recovered from COVID-19 were included in the dataset. The repertoires were made available in a free public database intended to serve as a resource for research on the immune response to SARS-CoV-2. The samples were drawn from the first 160 participants of the ongoing ImmuneRACE study and from 1,200 or so subjects provided by 6 global collaborators. Sample metadata almost always included a de-identified subject ID, COVID-19 status, age in years and sex. Where HLA class I and class II types were available, the types were taken from metadata supplied by the sample provider, not from assay-based typing.

The immunoSEQ Assay, a bias-controlled multiplex PCR, was used to amplify TCRbeta CDR3 regions from genomic DNA. Turning to the authors' computational methods: The number of nucleated cells in each sample was estimated by amplification of reference gene primers within the assay. Sequence reads were collapsed and filtered to measure the absolute abundance of every unique TCRbeta CDR3 rearrangement. For each sample, productive Simpson clonality was calculated as the square root of Simpson's diversity index over productive rearrangements. TCRdb retrieved this table from immuneACCESS and kept in-frame rearrangements only. Not all clones are present; in checked studies, unresolved V genes account for under half, and no reason is known for the remainder. The V and J calls and clone size come from that table; D and trimming were worked out from the DNA. The sample has under 250,000 clones on record, roughly nine tenths of them singletons. Approximately 1.2% of the sample lies in the top ten.

Study-wide findings and limitations: Clinical and demographic metadata were provided uncurated, with the amount varying by source and participant.

The CDR3 goes from the cysteine to the phenylalanine over 16 residues. The sequence is cut down to CDR3 DNA, 48 bases in frame from base 1. V loses 3 bases of germline sequence and J loses 2 bases, and the interval between the two ends is 13 bases. The germline V gene encodes CDR1 MNHEY and CDR2 SMNVEV (reference sequence). Collaborating institutions collected whole blood in K2EDTA tubes following their own protocols. For TCRbeta analysis, collaborator samples were shipped as frozen whole blood, as isolated PBMCs, or as DNA extracted from either sample type. A note on this clone: It lacks a known antigen. No base quality values were provided; no much bigger clone lies one nucleotide off.

The source material was peripheral blood. The rearrangement joined TRBV27 to TRBJ2-2, with the D gene call left open. This sequence originates from a man aged 25-40 years with acute or convalescent COVID-19. For the CDR3, the sequence is CASSFYRFGNTGELFF. The sequenced DNA: TGTGCCAGCAGTTTTTACCGCTTCGGTAACACCGGGGAGCTGTTTTTT.